This entry describes one T cell receptor (beta chain). The antigen it binds to is not known. No per-base quality is available; no much larger clone lies one base away. TCRbeta CDR3 regions were amplified from genomic DNA using the immunoSEQ Assay, a bias-controlled multiplex PCR. For the original study's pipeline: Within the assay, amplification of reference gene primers was used to estimate how many nucleated cells each sample contained. To quantify the absolute abundance of each unique TCRbeta CDR3 rearrangement, sequence reads were collapsed and filtered. For each sample, productive Simpson clonality was calculated as the square root of Simpson's diversity index over productive rearrangements. TCRdb's version of the immuneACCESS table is confined to in-frame rearrangements and falls short of the full clone set. An unresolved V gene accounts for under half of the shortfall where checked; the remainder is of unknown origin. V and J calls and clone size are given by that table; D and trimming were obtained from the DNA. For this sample there are about 210,000 clones; around 82% appear just once. 2.5% to 3.5% of the sample is held by the ten biggest clonotypes.

These data come from a study of blood T cell repertoires in COVID-19 (dated by TCRdb to 2020 to 2022). At the level of the whole study: Collaborator samples came from the United States, Italy and Spain and covered acute and convalescent phases of COVID-19. The material from the prospective study consisted of cDNA or gDNA derived from T cells, B-cell-depleted T cells, or PBMCs. HLA class I and class II types, where available, came from metadata supplied by the sample provider rather than from assay-based typing. The repertoires were released in a freely available public database meant as a resource for research on the immune response to SARS-CoV-2. Samples were obtained from the ongoing ImmuneRACE study (first 160 participants) and from about 1,300 subjects provided by 6 global collaborators. Deeply sampled blood TCRbeta repertoires from subjects exposed to, actively infected with, or recovered from COVID-19 were included in the dataset. Sample metadata almost always included a de-identified subject ID, COVID-19 status, age in years and sex.

Study-wide findings and limitations: How much clinical and demographic metadata was included differed by source and by participant, and the metadata was provided uncurated.

Each collaborating institution followed its own protocols to collect whole blood in K2EDTA tubes. For TCRbeta analysis, collaborators shipped samples as frozen whole blood, isolated PBMCs, or DNA extracted from either of those sample types. Sequencing was performed on peripheral blood. This receptor was obtained from a man between 50 and 59 years old with active or convalescent COVID-19.

The base sequence is TGTGCCAGCAGTGAGCGGGGGGGCGGTCGAGATACGCAGTATTTT. Its coded protein is CASSERGGGRDTQYF. This chain is built from TRBV7-2 and TRBJ2-3; 10 bases in the junction line up with TRBD2. The CDR3 sequence holds 15 residues, the cysteine and phenylalanine included. CDR3 DNA only is kept here, 45 bases in frame from base 1. From a lookup of the germline V gene, CDR1 and CDR2 are SGHTA and FQGNSA. V is pruned by 6 bases and J by 5 bases, leaving 8 bases of the junction without a gene match.